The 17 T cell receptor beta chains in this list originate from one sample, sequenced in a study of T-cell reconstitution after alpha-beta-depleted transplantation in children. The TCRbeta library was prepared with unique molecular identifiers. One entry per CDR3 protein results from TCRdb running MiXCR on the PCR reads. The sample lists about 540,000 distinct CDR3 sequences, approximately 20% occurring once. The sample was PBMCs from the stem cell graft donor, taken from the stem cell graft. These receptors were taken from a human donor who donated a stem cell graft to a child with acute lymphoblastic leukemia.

This chain's CDR3 is CATSRQGQVQPQHF. As DNA, the CDR3 is TGTGCCACCAGCCGTCAGGGGCAGGTCCAGCCCCAGCATTTT. The rearrangement uses TRBV15 and TRBJ1-5; tentative D call: TRBD1 (6 bases). The CDR3 spans 14 residues. V shed 5 bases and J shed 7 bases, with 15 bases lying between them. Germline V CDR1 and CDR2: LNHNV, YYDKDF (reference sequence). Filled out from reference TRBV15 and TRBJ1-5, the complete variable domain reads DAMVIQNPRYQVTQFGKPVTLSCSQTLNHNVMYWYQQKSSQAPKLLFHYYDKDFNNEADTPDNFQSRRPNTSFCFLDIRSPGLGDTAMYLCATSRQGQVQPQHFGDGTRLSIL.

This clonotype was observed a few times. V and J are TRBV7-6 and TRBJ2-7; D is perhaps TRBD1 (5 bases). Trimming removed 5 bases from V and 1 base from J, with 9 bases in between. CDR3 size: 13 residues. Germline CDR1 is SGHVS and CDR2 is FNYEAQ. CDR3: CASSPDTSYEQYF. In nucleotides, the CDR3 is TGTGCCAGCAGCCCGGACACTTCCTACGAGCAGTACTTC.

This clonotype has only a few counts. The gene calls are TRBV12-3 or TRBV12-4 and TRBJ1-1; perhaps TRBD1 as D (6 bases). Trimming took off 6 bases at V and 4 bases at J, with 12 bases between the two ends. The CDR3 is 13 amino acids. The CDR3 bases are TGTGCCAGCAGAAACAGGGAAACCACTGAAGCTTTCTTT. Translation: CASRNRETTEAFF.

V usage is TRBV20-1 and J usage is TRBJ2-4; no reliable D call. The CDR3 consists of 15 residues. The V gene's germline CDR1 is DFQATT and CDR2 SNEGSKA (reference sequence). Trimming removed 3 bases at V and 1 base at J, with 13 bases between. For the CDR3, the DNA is TGCAGTGCTAGGGACGAGCCTTCGGCCAAAAACATTCAGTACTTC. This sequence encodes CSARDEPSAKNIQYF.

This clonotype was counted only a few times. The CDR3, as DNA: TGCGCCAGCAGAATGGGTACAACTAATGAAAAACTGTTTTTT. Its protein product is CASRMGTTNEKLFF. The chain employs TRBV5-1 and TRBJ1-4; D gene uncertain. The CDR3 has 14 residues. Trimming removed 5 bases from V and 0 bases from J, with 8 bases in between. Per the germline V gene, CDR1 is SGHRS and CDR2 is YFSETQ.

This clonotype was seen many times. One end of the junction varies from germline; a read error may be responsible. CDR3 protein: CASSLGNEQFF. Here the CDR3 DNA reads TGTGCCAGCAGCTTGGGCAATGAGCAGTTCTTC. The chain has TRBV5-1 and TRBJ2-1; D not resolved. The CDR3 consists of 11 residues. Germline CDR1 SGHRS, CDR2 YFSETQ.

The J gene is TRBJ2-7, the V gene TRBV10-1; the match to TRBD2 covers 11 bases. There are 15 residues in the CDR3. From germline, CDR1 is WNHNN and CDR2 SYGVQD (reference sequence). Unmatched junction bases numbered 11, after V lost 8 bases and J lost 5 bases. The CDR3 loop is CASSPGTSGSHEQYF. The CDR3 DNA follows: TGCGCCAGCTCCCCAGGTACTAGCGGGAGCCACGAGCAGTACTTC.

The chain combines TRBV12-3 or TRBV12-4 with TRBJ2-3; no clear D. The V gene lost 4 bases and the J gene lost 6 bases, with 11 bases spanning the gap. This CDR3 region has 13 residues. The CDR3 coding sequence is TGTGCCAGCAGTTCCCCTCCTGGGGATACGCAGTATTTT. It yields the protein CASSSPPGDTQYF.

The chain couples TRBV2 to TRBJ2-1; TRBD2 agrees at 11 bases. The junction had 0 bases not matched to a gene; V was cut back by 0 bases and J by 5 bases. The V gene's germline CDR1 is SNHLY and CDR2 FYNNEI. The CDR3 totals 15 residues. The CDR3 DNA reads TGTGCCAGCAGTGAAGCGACTAGCGGGAACAATGAGCAGTTCTTC. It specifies CASSEATSGNNEQFF.

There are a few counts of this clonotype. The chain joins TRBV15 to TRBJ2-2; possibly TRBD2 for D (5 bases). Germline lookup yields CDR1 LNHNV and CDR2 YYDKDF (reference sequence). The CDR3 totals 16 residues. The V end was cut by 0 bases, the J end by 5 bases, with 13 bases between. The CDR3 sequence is CATSRDVGVPTGELFF. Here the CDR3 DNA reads TGTGCCACCAGCAGAGATGTCGGGGTTCCAACCGGGGAGCTGTTTTTT.

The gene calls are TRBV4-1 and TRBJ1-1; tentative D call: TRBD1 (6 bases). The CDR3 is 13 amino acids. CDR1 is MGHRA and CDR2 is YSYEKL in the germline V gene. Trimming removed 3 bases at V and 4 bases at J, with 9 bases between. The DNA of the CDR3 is TGCGCCAGCAGCCAGGGGGCGACCACTGAAGCTTTCTTT. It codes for CASSQGATTEAFF.

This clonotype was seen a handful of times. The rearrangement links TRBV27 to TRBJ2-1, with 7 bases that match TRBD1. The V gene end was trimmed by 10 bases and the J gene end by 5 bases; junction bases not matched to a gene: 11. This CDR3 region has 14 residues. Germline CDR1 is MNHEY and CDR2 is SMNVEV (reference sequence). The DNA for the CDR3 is TGTGCCAACGCAGAAAGGGGACAGCACAATGAGCAGTTCTTC. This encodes CANAERGQHNEQFF.

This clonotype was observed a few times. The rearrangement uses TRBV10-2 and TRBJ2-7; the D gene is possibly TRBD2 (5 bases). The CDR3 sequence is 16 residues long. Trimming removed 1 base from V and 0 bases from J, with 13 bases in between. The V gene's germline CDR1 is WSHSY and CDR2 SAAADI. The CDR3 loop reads CASSEYEDSVSYEQYF. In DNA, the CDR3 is TGCGCCAGCAGTGAGTATGAGGACTCCGTCTCCTACGAGCAGTACTTC.

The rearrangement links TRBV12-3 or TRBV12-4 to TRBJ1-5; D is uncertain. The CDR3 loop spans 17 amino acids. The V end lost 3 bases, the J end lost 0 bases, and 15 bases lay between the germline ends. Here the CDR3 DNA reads TGTGCCAGCAGTTTTAAGGCAGGCGCTTATAGCAATCAGCCCCAGCATTTT. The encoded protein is CASSFKAGAYSNQPQHF.

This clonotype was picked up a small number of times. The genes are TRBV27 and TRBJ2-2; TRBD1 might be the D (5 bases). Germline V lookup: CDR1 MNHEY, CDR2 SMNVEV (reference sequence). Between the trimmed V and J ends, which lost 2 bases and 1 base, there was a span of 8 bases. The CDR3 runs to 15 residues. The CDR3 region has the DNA TGTGCCAGCAGTTTAATGGGGCAGAACACCGGGGAGCTGTTTTTT. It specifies CASSLMGQNTGELFF.

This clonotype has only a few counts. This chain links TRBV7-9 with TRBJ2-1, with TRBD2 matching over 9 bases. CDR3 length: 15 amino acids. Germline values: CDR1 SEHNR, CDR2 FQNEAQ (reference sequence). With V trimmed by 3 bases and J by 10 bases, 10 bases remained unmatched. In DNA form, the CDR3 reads TGTGCCAGCAGCTTGCAGCGGGGGGCTGTGAGGGAGCAGTTCTTC. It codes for CASSLQRGAVREQFF.

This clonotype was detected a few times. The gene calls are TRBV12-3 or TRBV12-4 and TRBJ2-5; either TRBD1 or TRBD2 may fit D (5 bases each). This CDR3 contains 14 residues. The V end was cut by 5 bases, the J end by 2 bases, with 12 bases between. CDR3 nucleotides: TGTGCCAGCAGTCCGGGTTGGGGGCAAGAGACCCAGTACTTC. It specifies CASSPGWGQETQYF.